The TCR beta chain under discussion was sequenced for a study of OX40 agonist ivuxolimab in advanced cancers. At the level of the study: Given to patients was ivuxolimab, an agonistic anti-OX40 (CD134) antibody. The study, taken as a whole, reports: Some nonresponders also had low normalized T-cell clonal expansion.

Only in-frame clones appear in the TCRdb table, and some are missing; sequencing was by immunoSEQ multiplex PCR. The sample has about 50,000 clones, about nine tenths seen once. This clone was counted a few times. Antigen unknown. Germline CDR1 and CDR2: SGDLS and YYNGEE. The CDR3 has 15 residues. With 5 bases clipped from V and 5 bases from J, the junction kept 9 bases outside the gene matches. Excluded were patients having autoimmune disease history or systemic immunosuppression. The rearrangement uses TRBV9 and TRBJ2-1, with 8 bases lining up with TRBD2. This receptor was taken from an adult with an advanced solid tumor such as melanoma, head and neck, liver or kidney cancer. The sample consisted of CD4+ or CD8+ T cells sorted from blood, taken in a trial of the OX40 agonist ivuxolimab. Here the CDR3 reads CASSEIAGFDNEQFF. The DNA for the CDR3 is TGTGCCAGCAGTGAAATAGCGGGGTTCGACAATGAGCAGTTCTTC.